The subject of this entry is one TCR beta chain. The antigen remains undetermined. Each replicate PCR on the sorted subsets used 150 to 200 ng DNA (around 30,000 T cell genomes). TCRdb's copy holds only in-frame clones and misses some; the assay was immunoSEQ multiplex PCR. In the table there are 700,000 or so clones, about two thirds of which are singletons. This specimen comes from a study of shared clonotypes between healthy human individuals. Study outcomes and limitations: Depth of sequencing was expected to influence donor clonotype sharing.

The CDR3 loop spans 15 amino acids. Germline V gives CDR1 LGHNA, CDR2 YNFKEQ. V was clipped by 1 base and J by 0 bases, with 7 bases between them. The clonotype comes from a woman aged 25-40 years in good health. The sequencing input was memory CD4+ T cells sorted from blood. Indicated subset: CD45RA-negative fraction. V is TRBV4-2 and J is TRBJ2-1; D is perhaps TRBD1 (6 bases). The CDR3 DNA sequence: TGTGCCAGCAGCCAAGTGACAGGCTCCTACAATGAGCAGTTCTTC. Its protein product is CASSQVTGSYNEQFF.